This passage covers 31 T cell receptor beta chains from one sample sequenced in a study of blood T cell repertoires in COVID-19. Only in-frame clones appear in the TCRdb table, and some are missing; sequencing was by immunoSEQ multiplex PCR. The sample carries more than 350,000 clones, about 88% recorded once. Sequencing was done on a sample of PBMCs or T cells enriched from blood (not recorded which). These receptors were obtained from a woman aged 18-29 years who had been exposed to COVID-19.

The chain joins TRBV15 to TRBJ2-7, with TRBD1 matching over 9 bases. Germline CDR1 reads LNHNV; CDR2 reads YYDKDF (reference sequence). CDR3 length: 14 residues. The junction had 7 bases not matched to a gene; V was cut back by 5 bases and J by 5 bases. DNA for the CDR3: TGTGCCACCAGCTACGGGACAGGGATTGACGAGCAGTACTTC. Protein sequence: CATSYGTGIDEQYF.

The table lists this clone with a count of one. The chain is built from TRBV19 and TRBJ1-6, with no clear D. The V gene lost 3 bases and the J gene lost 8 bases, with 14 bases spanning the gap. This CDR3 comprises 15 residues. Germline CDR1 and CDR2: LNHDA and SQIVND (reference sequence). CDR3 residues: CASSMAGQLDSPLHF. The CDR3 bases are TGTGCCAGTAGTATGGCGGGTCAACTCGATTCACCCCTCCACTTT.

This chain links TRBV15 with TRBJ1-5; D unclear. This CDR3 is 16 amino acids long. Trimming took off 1 base at V and 0 bases at J, with 10 bases between the two ends. CDR1 LNHNV and CDR2 YYDKDF come from the germline V gene (reference sequence). As DNA, the CDR3 is TGTGCCACCAGCAGAGTGCGAGGACTTAGCAATCAGCCCCAGCATTTT. As protein: CATSRVRGLSNQPQHF.

CDR3 sequence (DNA): TGCGCCAGCAGCCAAGGCAGGGCTCGTATGAACACTGAAGCTTTCTTT. It encodes CASSQGRARMNTEAFF. The rearrangement joins TRBV4-3 to TRBJ1-1; D is perhaps TRBD1 (5 bases). Germline assignment: CDR1 LGHNA and CDR2 YSLEER. The CDR3 runs 16 residues. V was pared by 1 base and J by 0 bases, with 12 bases between.

The chain combines TRBV7-3 with TRBJ2-2; a possible D gene is TRBD2 (6 bases). Germline lookup yields CDR1 SGHTA and CDR2 FQGTGA. Between the trimmed V and J ends, which lost 5 bases and 6 bases, there was a span of 7 bases. The CDR3 loop spans 12 amino acids. DNA of the CDR3: TGTGCCAGCAGCGGCGGGGCCGGGGAGCTGTTTTTT. Encoded protein: CASSGGAGELFF.

The rearrangement uses TRBV9 and TRBJ1-3; no clear D gene. V lost 1 base to trimming and J lost 0 bases, with 17 bases between them. CDR3 length: 18 amino acids. Germline CDR1 and CDR2: SGDLS and YYNGEE. This chain's CDR3 is CASSVNPPGSISGNTIYF. The CDR3 nucleotides read TGTGCCAGCAGCGTAAATCCCCCAGGATCTATCTCTGGAAACACCATATATTTT.

V is TRBV5-5 and J is TRBJ2-7, with D possibly TRBD1 on 6 matching bases. The V end was cut by 3 bases, the J end by 4 bases, with 14 bases between. Germline V CDR1 and CDR2: SGHKS, YYEKEE (reference sequence). The CDR3 has 14 amino acids. This CDR3 is CASSSQGSRYEQYF. In nucleotides, the CDR3 is TGTGCCAGCAGCTCACAGGGATCCCGTTACGAGCAGTACTTC.

The DNA of the CDR3 is TGTGCCAGCAGTTTATCGGGACAGGGGCCCCACGAGCAGTACTTC. Amino acid sequence: CASSLSGQGPHEQYF. V and J are TRBV27 and TRBJ2-7, with 10 bases aligning to TRBD1. V shed 0 bases and J 5 bases; nucleotides not matched to a gene: 4. Germline CDR1 is MNHEY and CDR2 is SMNVEV (reference sequence). There are 15 residues in the CDR3.

This clone was detected only a few times. The rearrangement joins TRBV21-1 to TRBJ1-3. TRBV21-1 is designated a pseudogene. The CDR3 extends over 19 amino acids. CDR3 sequence: CASSKALLNSGRSGNTIYF. The DNA of the CDR3 is TGTGCCAGCAGCAAAGCGCTTTTAAATTCGGGTCGCTCTGGAAACACCATATATTTT.

J is TRBJ2-4 and V is TRBV9, with a possible D match to TRBD1 (5 bases). Germline V gene sequence: CDR1 SGDLS, CDR2 YYNGEE. The CDR3 length is 15 residues. The V and J ends lost 4 bases and 2 bases respectively, with 13 bases between them. In nucleotides, the CDR3 is TGTGCCAGCAGCCCCGTGGCAGGGTCCAAAAACATTCAGTACTTC. Translating gives CASSPVAGSKNIQYF. Using reference TRBV9 and TRBJ2-4 for the parts outside the CDR3, the full variable domain is DSGVTQTPKHLITATGQRVTLRCSPRSGDLSVYWYQQSLDQGLQFLIQYYNGEERAKGNILERFSAQQFPDLHSELNLSSLELGDSALYFCASSPVAGSKNIQYFGAGTRLSVL.

This clone came up a few times. This sequence joins TRBV24-1 and TRBJ1-1; 7 bases are shared with TRBD1. Per the germline V gene, CDR1 is KGHDR and CDR2 is SFDVKD. This CDR3 region has 15 residues. After removal of 3 bases from V and 2 bases from J, the junction contained 5 bases not matched to a gene. Here the CDR3 reads CATSDGGQTNTEAFF. The CDR3 DNA reads as TGTGCCACCAGTGATGGGGGACAGACTAACACTGAAGCTTTCTTT.

V and J are TRBV7-9 and TRBJ1-3, with D possibly TRBD1 on 5 matching bases. Germline assignment: CDR1 SEHNR and CDR2 FQNEAQ (reference sequence). V lost 5 bases and J lost 0, with 23 bases in between. CDR3 length equals 19 residues. For the CDR3, the DNA is TGTGCCAGCAGCCCCTCCCGGCGGGGGGTTGGCATCTCTGGAAACACCATATATTTT. It yields the protein CASSPSRRGVGISGNTIYF.

The gene calls are TRBV4-3 and TRBJ1-2, with unresolved D. In germline, CDR1 is LGHNA, CDR2 YSLEER. V was trimmed by 0 bases and J by 2 bases, leaving 10 bases between them. The CDR3 totals 15 residues. The CDR3 protein is CASSQEHSPNYGYTF. CDR3 bases: TGCGCCAGCAGCCAAGAGCACTCCCCCAACTATGGCTACACCTTC.

This rearrangement joins TRBV20-1 to TRBJ2-5; possibly TRBD2 for D (6 bases). The CDR3 consists of 11 residues. Germline CDR1 reads DFQATT; CDR2 reads SNEGSKA (reference sequence). V was shortened by 5 bases and J by 6 bases, with 10 bases between the two germline ends. CDR3: CSASGVQTQYF. As DNA, the CDR3 is TGCAGTGCTTCGGGAGTGCAGACCCAGTACTTC.

This chain connects TRBV18 to TRBJ1-5; 9 nucleotides align to TRBD1. Germline lookup yields CDR1 KGHSH and CDR2 LQKENI. CDR3 length: 17 residues. V dropped 0 bases and J dropped 3; count of bases not matched to a gene: 6. The DNA for the CDR3 is TGTGCCAGCTCACCACCGGGGACAGGGAGTTTCAATCAGCCCCAGCATTTT. Its protein is CASSPPGTGSFNQPQHF. Full variable domain (missing parts from reference TRBV18 and TRBJ1-5): NAGVMQNPRHLVRRRGQEARLRCSPMKGHSHVYWYRQLPEEGLKFMVYLQKENIIDESGMPKERFSAEFPKEGPSILRIQQVVRGDSAAYFCASSPPGTGSFNQPQHFGDGTRLSIL.

The chain uses TRBV27 and TRBJ2-1; TRBD1 is a possible D gene (6 bases). In germline, CDR1 is MNHEY, CDR2 SMNVEV (reference sequence). This CDR3 region has 14 residues. V shed 7 bases and J shed 6 bases, with 16 bases lying between them. CDR3 loop: CASTLTGGGNEQFF. The CDR3 coding sequence is TGTGCCAGCACTTTGACAGGCGGAGGCAATGAGCAGTTCTTC.

This clone was counted many times. The gene calls are TRBV18 and TRBJ2-7, with 7 bases identical to TRBD2. The CDR3 consists of 14 residues. Germline V gene sequence: CDR1 KGHSH, CDR2 LQKENI. Germline trimming cut 5 bases from V and 4 bases from J; bases unmatched to any gene: 8. CDR3 DNA: TGTGCCAGCTCATTTAGCGGGCTAAAGTACGAGCAGTACTTC. Amino acid sequence: CASSFSGLKYEQYF.

This sequence joins TRBV21-1 and TRBJ1-1. TRBV21-1 is reported as a pseudogene. This CDR3 is built from 15 residues. DNA of the CDR3: TGTGCCAGCAGCAAAGGAGGGGCAGGGAGGACTGAAGCTTTCTTT. Protein: CASSKGGAGRTEAFF.

The V gene is TRBV19, the J gene TRBJ1-1; TRBD1 aligns across 8 bases. Per germline, CDR1 LNHDA and CDR2 SQIVND (reference sequence). V lost 7 bases, J lost 0 bases, and 10 bases stayed unmatched. CDR3 length equals 16 residues. CDR3 in amino acids: CASKGQAKTLNTEAFF. CDR3 sequence (DNA): TGTGCCAGTAAGGGACAGGCAAAAACTCTGAACACTGAAGCTTTCTTT.

This chain connects TRBV24-1 to TRBJ2-1; TRBD2 matches 14 bases. The length of the CDR3 is 14 residues. The germline V gene has CDR1 KGHDR and CDR2 SFDVKD. The V and J ends lost 10 bases and 14 bases, in that order; junction bases with no gene match: 12. CDR3 sequence: CATKEPGLAGVEFF. CDR3 bases: TGTGCCACTAAAGAGCCGGGACTAGCGGGAGTCGAGTTCTTC.

This clone was counted once. V usage is TRBV29-1 and J usage is TRBJ2-1, with D possibly matching TRBD2 (6 bases). Trimming shortened V by 7 bases and J by 9 bases, and 19 bases separated the two germline ends. Germline V CDR1 and CDR2: SQVTM, ANQGSEA. The CDR3 covers 13 residues. The CDR3 coding sequence is TGCAGCGCCGGGAACCCATCCGGGGGTGAGCAGTTCTTC. Translation gives CSAGNPSGGEQFF.

The chain recombines TRBV30 with TRBJ2-7, with 12 bases aligning to TRBD1. V was pared by 3 bases and J by 3 bases, with 9 bases of the junction left unmatched. CDR1 GTSNPN and CDR2 SVGIG come from the germline V gene (reference sequence). This CDR3 comprises 16 residues. For the CDR3, the DNA is TGTGCCTGGAGGGAACCCGGGACAGGGGGCATCTACGAGCAGTACTTC. This gives the protein CAWREPGTGGIYEQYF.

V gene TRBV28 combines with J gene TRBJ2-2; 10 bases line up with TRBD1. The CDR3 is 16 amino acids. Per the germline V gene, CDR1 is MDHEN and CDR2 is SYDVKM. Trimming at V came to 4 bases and at J to 3 bases, leaving 5 bases not matched to a gene. Written as DNA, the CDR3 is TGTGCCAGCAGTTCTACCGGGACAGGGGACACCGGGGAGCTGTTTTTT. As protein: CASSSTGTGDTGELFF. Drawing the rest from reference TRBV28 and TRBJ2-2, the complete variable domain is DVKVTQSSRYLVKRTGEKVFLECVQDMDHENMFWYRQDPGLGLRLIYFSYDVKMKEKGDIPEGYSVSREKKERFSLILESASTNQTSMYLCASSSTGTGDTGELFFGEGSRLTVL.

The chain has TRBV7-8 and TRBJ2-5; TRBD2 matches 7 bases. Germline lookup yields CDR1 SGHVS and CDR2 FQNEAQ. This CDR3 is built from 13 residues. After removal of 5 bases from V and 4 bases from J, the junction contained 4 bases not matched to a gene. For the CDR3, the DNA is TGTGCCAGCAGCCCCGGGGAGGGAGAGACCCAGTACTTC. Protein sequence: CASSPGEGETQYF.

The rearrangement links TRBV19 to TRBJ2-7; 11 bases line up with TRBD1. The CDR3 sequence is 15 residues long. Looked up from germline, CDR1 is LNHDA and CDR2 is SQIVND (reference sequence). The ends lost 5 bases at V and 4 bases at J; junction bases unmatched: 7. The CDR3 sequence is CASSPDRGLKYEQYF. CDR3 sequence (DNA): TGTGCCAGTAGTCCGGACAGGGGGCTGAAATACGAGCAGTACTTC.

This clone was seen ten or more times. The chain joins TRBV6-5 to TRBJ2-1; the match to TRBD1 covers 10 bases. This CDR3 has 15 amino acids. Losses at the gene ends were 6 bases for V and 5 bases for J; bases not matched to a gene: 7. Per the germline V gene, CDR1 is MNHEY and CDR2 is SVGAGI. As DNA, the CDR3 is TGTGCCAGCAGGAGCAGGACAGGGGGAGACAATGAGCAGTTCTTC. It translates to CASRSRTGGDNEQFF.

This chain uses TRBV7-9 with TRBJ1-6, with D uncertain. V shed 5 bases and J shed 7 bases, with 12 bases lying between them. The CDR3 runs 14 residues. CDR1 is SEHNR, CDR2 FQNEAQ, per germline (reference sequence). In nucleotides, the CDR3 is TGTGCCAGCAGCCTTAGCGACCCCAATTCACCCCTCCACTTT. Its translation: CASSLSDPNSPLHF.

The V call is TRBV3-1 (or the pseudogene TRBV3-2), the J call TRBJ2-5; the match to TRBD1 covers 8 bases. Unmatched junction bases numbered 15, after V lost 0 bases and J lost 9 bases. The CDR3 contains 17 residues. The germline V gene has CDR1 LGHDT and CDR2 YNNKEL (reference sequence). DNA for the CDR3: TGTGCCAGCAGCCAAGAAAGGACAGGGCCGGGCGGAATGGCCCAGTACTTC. Amino acids: CASSQERTGPGGMAQYF.

This sequence joins TRBV5-1 and TRBJ2-3; D gene unclear. Germline V CDR1 and CDR2: SGHRS, YFSETQ. The ends were cut back, 0 bases at V and 7 bases at J, with 6 bases in the middle. CDR3 length: 12 residues. CDR3 bases: TGCGCCAGCAGCTTGGCCCAGAATACGCAGTATTTT. Amino acid sequence: CASSLAQNTQYF. The complete variable domain, with remaining parts taken from reference TRBV5-1 and TRBJ2-3, reads KAGVTQTPRYLIKTRGQQVTLSCSPISGHRSVSWYQQTPGQGLQFLFEYFSETQRNKGNFPGRFSGRQFSNSRSEMNVSTLELGDSALYLCASSLAQNTQYFGPGTRLTVL.

The CDR3 nucleotides are TGTGCCAGCAGTTTGACAGGCAATCAGCCCCAGCATTTT. This encodes CASSLTGNQPQHF. The J gene is TRBJ1-5, the V gene TRBV28, with D possibly TRBD1 on 5 matching bases. Germline loops: CDR1 MDHEN, CDR2 SYDVKM. The CDR3 is 13 residues long. V gave up 3 bases and J gave up 2 bases, with 5 bases separating them.

The V and J genes are TRBV19 and TRBJ2-1; D possibly corresponds to TRBD2 (7 bases). The CDR3 runs 13 residues. The V end was cut by 3 bases, the J end by 8 bases, with 11 bases between. Germline V lookup: CDR1 LNHDA, CDR2 SQIVND (reference sequence). The CDR3 bases are TGTGCCAGTAGTATTGGGGGGGGCGATGAGCAGTTCTTC. Translation gives CASSIGGGDEQFF.